The 25 T cell receptor beta chains reported below all come from one sample, sequenced in a study of post-analysis software for immune sequencing data. Overall study findings and caveats: Compared with controls, patients had more of about 5 TRBV segments, including TRBV5-6, TRBV5-1 and TRBV20-1.

No cognate antigen is known for these TCRs. Carried by the TCR beta cDNA libraries were unique molecular identifiers. TCRdb re-analysed the PCR reads in MiXCR, keeping a single row per CDR3 protein. The table includes about 560,000 distinct CDR3 sequences, 40% to 50% detected once. Material: blood. Receptors were obtained from a girl between 10 and 17 years old with multiple sclerosis.

This chain joins TRBV3-1 and TRBJ1-2; D is undetermined. The CDR3 consists of 13 residues. Looked up from germline, CDR1 is LGHDT and CDR2 is YNNKEL (reference sequence). Trimming removed 4 bases at V and 4 bases at J, with 10 bases between. The CDR3 nucleotides are TGTGCCAGCAGCCCTCAGACTTCCTATGGCTACACCTTC. It yields the protein CASSPQTSYGYTF.

This chain uses TRBV7-9 with TRBJ2-5; D unresolved. The V gene's germline CDR1 is SEHNR and CDR2 FQNEAQ (reference sequence). Trimming stripped 5 bases from V and 1 base from J, with 14 bases between. The CDR3 is 15 amino acids. The CDR3 loop reads CASSLPGVRQETQYF. CDR3 DNA sequence: TGTGCCAGCAGCCTCCCCGGAGTCCGCCAAGAGACCCAGTACTTC.

This rearrangement joins TRBV12-3 or TRBV12-4 to TRBJ2-7; TRBD1 is a possible D gene (7 bases). V lost 3 bases and J lost 1, with 13 bases in between. The CDR3 is 15 residues long. CDR3 DNA sequence: TGTGCCAGCAGTTTTGACAGGGACTTTTCCTACGAGCAGTACTTC. It translates to CASSFDRDFSYEQYF.

The chain combines TRBV7-6 with TRBJ2-7; 7 bases match TRBD1. Per the germline V gene, CDR1 is SGHVS and CDR2 is FNYEAQ. The trim removed 4 bases at V and 3 bases at J, leaving 9 bases unmatched. This CDR3 comprises 15 residues. Here the CDR3 DNA reads TGTGCCAGCAGCTCCGAAAGCGACAGGGTCTACGAGCAGTACTTC. The encoded protein is CASSSESDRVYEQYF.

The chain uses TRBV20-1 and TRBJ2-3; D is unresolved. Germline CDR1 reads DFQATT; CDR2 reads SNEGSKA (reference sequence). The CDR3 runs 13 residues. With 3 bases removed from V and 2 bases from J, the gap between germline ends came to 9 bases. CDR3 protein: CSASEAITDTQYF. In DNA form, the CDR3 reads TGCAGTGCTAGTGAAGCAATCACAGATACGCAGTATTTT.

The chain carries TRBV24-1 and TRBJ1-2, with 7 bases aligning to TRBD1. The CDR3 sequence is 13 residues long. Trimming at V came to 6 bases and at J to 2 bases, leaving 2 bases not matched to a gene. Germline V gene data show CDR1 as KGHDR and CDR2 as SFDVKD. The chain's CDR3 is CATSLDRNYGYTF. CDR3 nucleotides: TGTGCCACCAGTTTGGACAGGAACTATGGCTACACCTTC.

Remarks on this clonotype: A much larger clone lies one base from this, so it may be a read error. The CDR3 is CASSLGLGGYEQYF. As DNA, the CDR3 is TGTGCCAGCAGTTTAGGCCTGGGGGGTTACGAGCAGTACTTC. The rearrangement links TRBV12-3 or TRBV12-4 to TRBJ2-5, with D perhaps matching TRBD2 (6 bases). The J call is uncertain, as TRBJ2-7 better fits the DNA end. The CDR3 loop spans 14 amino acids.

This rearrangement joins TRBV7-2 to TRBJ1-2; D unclear. The V end lost 5 bases, the J end lost 7 bases, and 17 bases lay between the germline ends. CDR3 length: 14 residues. Germline CDR1 reads SGHTA; CDR2 reads FQGNSA. CDR3 protein: CASSQTGVIGGYTF. Written as DNA, the CDR3 is TGTGCCAGCAGCCAAACTGGGGTTATCGGTGGCTACACCTTC.

The chain combines TRBV20-1 with TRBJ1-2; 9 bases are shared with TRBD1. Trimming removed 6 bases from V and 4 bases from J; junction bases left unmatched: 6. The CDR3 has 13 amino acids. Germline CDR1 DFQATT, CDR2 SNEGSKA (reference sequence). CDR3 nucleotides: TGCAGTGCAAGGACAGGGGATAGCTATGGCTACACCTTC. It encodes CSARTGDSYGYTF.

The J gene is TRBJ2-5, the V gene TRBV18, with 8 nucleotides matching TRBD1. The end of the DNA is better explained by TRBJ2-7, so the J call may be wrong. Looked up from germline, CDR1 is KGHSH and CDR2 is LQKENI. The CDR3 runs 14 residues. CDR3 region: CASSQQGVGGEQYF. The CDR3 DNA sequence: TGTGCCAGCTCACAACAGGGGGTAGGAGGCGAGCAGTACTTC.

This clonotype occurred a few times. The CDR3, as DNA: TGCGCCAGCAGCAAGGGGACGGGGGCGCGGGAGACCCAGTACTTC. Amino acids: CASSKGTGARETQYF. The chain joins TRBV5-1 to TRBJ2-5; D might be TRBD1 or TRBD2, each matching 6 bases. This CDR3 has 15 residues. Trimming pared 4 bases from V and 5 bases from J, leaving 18 bases between. From germline, CDR1 is SGHRS and CDR2 YFSETQ.

The chain carries TRBV5-1 and TRBJ1-4, with no clear D. V dropped 2 bases and J dropped 0 bases, with 8 bases sitting between them. Germline V gene lookup returns CDR1 SGHRS and CDR2 YFSETQ. The CDR3 consists of 15 residues. The CDR3, as DNA: TGCGCCAGCAGCTTAGCGACGGCAACTAATGAAAAACTGTTTTTT. This gives the protein CASSLATATNEKLFF.

This clonotype was seen a handful of times. The V gene is TRBV5-6, the J gene TRBJ2-7, with 7 bases matching TRBD2. Germline lookup yields CDR1 SGHDT and CDR2 YYEEEE. V lost 0 bases, J lost 1 base, and 7 bases stayed unmatched. This CDR3 comprises 16 residues. The CDR3 spells CASSLAGSGLSYEQYF. CDR3 nucleotide sequence: TGTGCCAGCAGCTTGGCCGGTAGCGGGTTATCCTACGAGCAGTACTTC. Filled out from reference TRBV5-6 and TRBJ2-7, the complete variable domain reads DAGVTQSPTHLIKTRGQQVTLRCSPKSGHDTVSWYQQALGQGPQFIFQYYEEEERQRGNFPDRFSGHQFPNYSSELNVNALLLGDSALYLCASSLAGSGLSYEQYFGPGTRLTVT.

The sample holds a few counts of this clonotype. This chain links TRBV7-9 with TRBJ2-1, with a tentative D call TRBD2 (6 bases). The germline CDR1 and CDR2 sequences are SEHNR and FQNEAQ (reference sequence). The CDR3 runs 16 residues. The V end was cut by 4 bases, the J end by 0 bases, with 13 bases between. This CDR3 is CASSSAGGYSYNEQFF. The CDR3 region has the DNA TGTGCCAGCAGCTCTGCCGGGGGATACTCCTACAATGAGCAGTTCTTC.

V gene TRBV12-3 or TRBV12-4 combines with J gene TRBJ2-3, with D possibly TRBD1 on 5 matching bases. The CDR3 extends over 13 amino acids. The germline V and J ends were trimmed by 8 bases and 4 bases, with 13 bases remaining between them. The CDR3 spells CASRIQGSDTQYF. In DNA, the CDR3 is TGTGCCAGCCGAATTCAGGGATCAGATACGCAGTATTTT.

This clonotype has a count of ten or more. The chain couples TRBV12-3 or TRBV12-4 to TRBJ2-5; possibly TRBD1 or TRBD2 for D (5 bases each). Deletions cut 2 bases from V and 3 bases from J, with 7 bases between. The CDR3 spans 13 residues. DNA of the CDR3: TGTGCCAGCAGTTTAAGAGGGGAAGAGACCCAGTACTTC. It encodes CASSLRGEETQYF.

This rearrangement joins TRBV5-1 to TRBJ1-2, with a tentative D call TRBD1 (5 bases). Trimming removed 3 bases at V and 3 bases at J, with 15 bases between. This CDR3 contains 15 residues. The V gene's germline CDR1 is SGHRS and CDR2 YFSETQ. The CDR3 region is CASSWGTAKDYGYTF. The CDR3 DNA is TGCGCCAGCAGCTGGGGGACCGCGAAGGACTATGGCTACACCTTC.

This rearrangement joins TRBV20-1 to TRBJ2-7; 7 bases are shared with TRBD2. With 5 bases clipped from V and 1 base from J, the junction kept 8 bases outside the gene matches. CDR3 length: 14 residues. The germline gives CDR1 DFQATT, CDR2 SNEGSKA (reference sequence). The CDR3 nucleotides are TGCAGTGCTGTAGAGAGCGGGACTTCCTACGAGCAGTACTTC. It yields the protein CSAVESGTSYEQYF.

On this clonotype: Germline and junction disagree at one end, which may indicate a read error. This sequence joins TRBV7-2 and TRBJ2-7, with 15 bases aligning to TRBD2. The CDR3 loop spans 16 amino acids. Looked up from germline, CDR1 is SGHTA and CDR2 is FQGNSA. The CDR3 DNA is TGTGCCCGCAGCCTCAGGACTAGCGGGAGGGCCTACGAGCAGTACTTC. It codes for CARSLRTSGRAYEQYF.

This clonotype was recorded a few times. The chain links TRBV5-1 to TRBJ2-4; perhaps TRBD1 as D (7 bases). The V gene's germline CDR1 is SGHRS and CDR2 YFSETQ. Trimming took 5 bases from V and 7 from J, leaving 13 bases between them. The CDR3 contains 13 residues. The CDR3: CASSVRGDNIQYF. As DNA, the CDR3 is TGCGCCAGCAGTGTCAGGGGGGACAACATTCAGTACTTC. Based on the CDR3 plus reference TRBV5-1 and TRBJ2-4, the full variable domain is KAGVTQTPRYLIKTRGQQVTLSCSPISGHRSVSWYQQTPGQGLQFLFEYFSETQRNKGNFPGRFSGRQFSNSRSEMNVSTLELGDSALYLCASSVRGDNIQYFGAGTRLSVL.

In regard to this clonotype: This may arise from a read error, as a much more abundant clone is one base away. The chain recombines TRBV5-1 with TRBJ2-6; D possibly corresponds to TRBD1 (5 bases). This CDR3 comprises 14 residues. In germline, CDR1 is SGHRS, CDR2 YFSETQ. The CDR3 DNA reads as TGCGCCAGCAGCTTGGCCTCTGGGGCCAACGTCCGGACTTTC. This gives the protein CASSLASGANVRTF.

The CDR3 loop is CASSNYWTGTLSGANVLTF. CDR3 bases: TGTGCCAGCAGTAACTACTGGACAGGGACCCTCTCTGGGGCCAACGTCCTGACTTTC. The rearrangement links TRBV25-1 to TRBJ2-6, with 8 bases lining up with TRBD1. CDR1 and CDR2 from the germline V gene are MGHDK and SYGVNS. The CDR3 spans 19 residues. Trimming removed 5 bases from V and 0 bases from J; junction bases left unmatched: 12.

CDR3: CASSLVGRGQANEQFF. The CDR3 coding sequence is TGTGCCAGCAGTTTAGTGGGCAGGGGGCAGGCGAACGAGCAGTTCTTC. The chain joins TRBV27 to TRBJ2-1; 8 bases fit TRBD1. This CDR3 spans 16 amino acids. The germline CDR1 and CDR2 sequences are MNHEY and SMNVEV (reference sequence). Trimming at V came to 2 bases and at J to 10 bases, leaving 13 bases not matched to a gene.

About this clonotype itself: The germline gene is not matched at one end of the junction; a read error may be the cause. The V call is TRBV5-1, the J call TRBJ1-1; 7 nucleotides match TRBD1. Germline V CDR1 and CDR2: SGHRS, YFSETQ. The CDR3 consists of 13 residues. The CDR3: CAGSLDRYTEAFF. The CDR3 region has the DNA TGCGCCGGCAGCTTGGACAGGTACACTGAAGCTTTCTTT.

CDR3 sequence (DNA): TGTGCCAGCAGGATGCTGCCTGGGGCCAACGTCCTGACTTTC. It yields the protein CASRMLPGANVLTF. The chain links TRBV6-6 to TRBJ2-6; no firm D call. The CDR3 sequence is 14 residues long. The V end was cut by 6 bases, the J end by 2 bases, with 8 bases between. Germline V CDR1 and CDR2: MNHNY, SVGAGI (reference sequence).